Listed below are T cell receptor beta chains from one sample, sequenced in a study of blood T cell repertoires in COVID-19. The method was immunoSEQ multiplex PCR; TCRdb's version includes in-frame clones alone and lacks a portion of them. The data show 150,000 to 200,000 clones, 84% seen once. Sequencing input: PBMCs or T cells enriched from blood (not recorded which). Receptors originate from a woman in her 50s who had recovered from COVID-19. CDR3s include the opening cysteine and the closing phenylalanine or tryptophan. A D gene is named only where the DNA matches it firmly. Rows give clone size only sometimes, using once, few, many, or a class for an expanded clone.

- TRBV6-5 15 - CASSNRDGSGNTIYF
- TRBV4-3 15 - CASSQGVGPGNTIYF
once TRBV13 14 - CASSLGRNIETQYF
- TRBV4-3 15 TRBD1 CASSRGQGAWSEQFF
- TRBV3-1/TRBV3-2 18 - CASSTRMGGGSSYNEQFF
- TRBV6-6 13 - CASRPDSSYGYTF
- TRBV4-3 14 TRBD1 CASSRGQGTGEQYF
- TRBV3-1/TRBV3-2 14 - CASSQQSQGTEAFF
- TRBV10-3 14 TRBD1 CAISVAQGDQPQHF
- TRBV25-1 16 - CASSDLQVTNTGELFF
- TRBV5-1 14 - CASSPVTGANVLTF
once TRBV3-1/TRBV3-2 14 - CASSQGLGDQPQHF
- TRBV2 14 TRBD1 CASSRQGNTGELFF
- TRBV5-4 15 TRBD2 CASSLGTSDPDTQYF
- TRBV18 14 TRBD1 CASSLPLTGGTQYF
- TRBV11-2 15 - CASSPPGILRYEQYF
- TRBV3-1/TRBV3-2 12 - CASSRTFDEQFF
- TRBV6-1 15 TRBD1 CASSEIGQGTYEQYF
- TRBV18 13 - CASSEGQNTEAFF
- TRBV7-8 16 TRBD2 CASSLGLAGNTDTQYF
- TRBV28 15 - CASIGGGRENTEAFF
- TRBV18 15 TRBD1 CASSPSTGVNTEAFF
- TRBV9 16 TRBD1 CASSVEGGTGKETQYF
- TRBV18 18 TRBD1 CASSRKAPGQGFSYEQYF
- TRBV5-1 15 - CASSLGGASTDTQYF
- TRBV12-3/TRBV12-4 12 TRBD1 CASSGQAYGYTF
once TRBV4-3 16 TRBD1 CASSQGFLDRTLGYTF
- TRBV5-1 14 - CASSLIHTQETQYF
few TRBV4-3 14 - CASSQGFHKRPAFF
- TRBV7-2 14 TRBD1 CASSLGQGSFGYTF